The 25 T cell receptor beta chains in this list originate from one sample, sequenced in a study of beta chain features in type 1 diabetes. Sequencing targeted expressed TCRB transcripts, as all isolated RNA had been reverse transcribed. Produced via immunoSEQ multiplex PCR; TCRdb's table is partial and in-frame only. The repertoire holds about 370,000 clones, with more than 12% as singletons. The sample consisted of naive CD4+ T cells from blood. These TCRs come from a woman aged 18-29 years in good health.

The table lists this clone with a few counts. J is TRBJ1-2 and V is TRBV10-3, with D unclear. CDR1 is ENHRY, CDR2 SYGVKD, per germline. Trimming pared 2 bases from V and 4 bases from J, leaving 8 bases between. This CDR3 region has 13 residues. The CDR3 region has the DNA TGTGCCATCAGTGAGGGGCAGACCTATGGCTACACCTTC. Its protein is CAISEGQTYGYTF.

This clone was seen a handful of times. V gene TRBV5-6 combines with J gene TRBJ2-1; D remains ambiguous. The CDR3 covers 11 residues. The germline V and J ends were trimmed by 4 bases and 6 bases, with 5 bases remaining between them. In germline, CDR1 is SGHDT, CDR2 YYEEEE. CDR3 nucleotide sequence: TGTGCCAGCAGCATTATCAATGAGCAGTTCTTC. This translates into CASSIINEQFF.

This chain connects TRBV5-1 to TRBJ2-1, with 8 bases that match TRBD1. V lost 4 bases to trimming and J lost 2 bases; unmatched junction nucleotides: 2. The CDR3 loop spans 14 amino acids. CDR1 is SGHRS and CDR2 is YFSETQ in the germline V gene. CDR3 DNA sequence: TGCGCCAGCAGCGCGGACAGGGCCTACAATGAGCAGTTCTTC. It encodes CASSADRAYNEQFF.

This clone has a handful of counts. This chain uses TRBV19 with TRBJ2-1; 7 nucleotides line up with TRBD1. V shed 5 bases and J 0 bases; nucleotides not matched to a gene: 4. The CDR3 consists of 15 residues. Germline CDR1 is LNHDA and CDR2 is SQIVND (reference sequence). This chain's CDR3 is CASSHGTVSYNEQFF. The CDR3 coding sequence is TGTGCCAGTAGTCATGGGACAGTCTCCTACAATGAGCAGTTCTTC.

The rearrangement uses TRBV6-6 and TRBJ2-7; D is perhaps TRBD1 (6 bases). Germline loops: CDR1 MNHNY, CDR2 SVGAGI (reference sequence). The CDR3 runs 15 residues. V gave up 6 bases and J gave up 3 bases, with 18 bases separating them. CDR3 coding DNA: TGTGCCAGCAGCCAGCCGGGACAACTCAGCTACGAGCAGTACTTC. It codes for CASSQPGQLSYEQYF.

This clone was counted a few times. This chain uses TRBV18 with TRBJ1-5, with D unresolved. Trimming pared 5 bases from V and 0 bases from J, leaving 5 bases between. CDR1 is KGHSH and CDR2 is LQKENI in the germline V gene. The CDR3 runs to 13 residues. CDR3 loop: CASSNSSNQPQHF. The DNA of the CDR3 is TGTGCCAGCTCAAATAGTAGCAATCAGCCCCAGCATTTT.

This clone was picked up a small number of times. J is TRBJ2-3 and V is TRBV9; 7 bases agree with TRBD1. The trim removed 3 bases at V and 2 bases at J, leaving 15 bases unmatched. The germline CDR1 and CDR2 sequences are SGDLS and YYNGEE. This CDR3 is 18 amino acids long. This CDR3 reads CASSAHPGGITFTDTQYF. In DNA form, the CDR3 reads TGTGCCAGCAGCGCCCACCCAGGGGGAATCACCTTCACAGATACGCAGTATTTT.

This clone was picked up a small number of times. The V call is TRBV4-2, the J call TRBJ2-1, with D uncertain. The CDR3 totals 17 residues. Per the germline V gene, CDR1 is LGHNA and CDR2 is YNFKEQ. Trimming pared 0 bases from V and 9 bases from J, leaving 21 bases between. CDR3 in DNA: TGTGCCAGCAGCCAAGATTCCGGGTGGATGCAGAATACTGAGCAGTTCTTC. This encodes CASSQDSGWMQNTEQFF.

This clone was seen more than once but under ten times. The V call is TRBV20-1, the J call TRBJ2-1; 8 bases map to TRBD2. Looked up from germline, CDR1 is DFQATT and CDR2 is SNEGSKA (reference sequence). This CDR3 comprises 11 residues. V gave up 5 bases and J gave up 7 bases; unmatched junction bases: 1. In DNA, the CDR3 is TGCAGTGCTGGCGGGAGGAATGAGCAGTTCTTC. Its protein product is CSAGGRNEQFF.

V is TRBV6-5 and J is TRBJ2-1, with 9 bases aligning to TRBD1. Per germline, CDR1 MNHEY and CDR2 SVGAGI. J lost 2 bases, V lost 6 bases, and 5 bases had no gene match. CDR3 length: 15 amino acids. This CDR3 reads CASRSGQGTYNEQFF. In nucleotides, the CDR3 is TGTGCCAGCAGATCTGGACAGGGGACCTACAATGAGCAGTTCTTC.

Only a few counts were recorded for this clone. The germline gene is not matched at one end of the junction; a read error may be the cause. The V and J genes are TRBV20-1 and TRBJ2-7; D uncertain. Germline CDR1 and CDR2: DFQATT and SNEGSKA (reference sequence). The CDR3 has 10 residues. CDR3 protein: CSAIRDWLSF. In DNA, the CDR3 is TGCAGTGCTATTCGTGACTGGCTTTCCTTC.

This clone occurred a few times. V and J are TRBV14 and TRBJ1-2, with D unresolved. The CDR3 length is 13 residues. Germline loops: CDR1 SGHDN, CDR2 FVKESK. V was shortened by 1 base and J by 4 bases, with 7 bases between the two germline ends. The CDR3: CASSQGSGYGYTF. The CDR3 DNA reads TGTGCCAGCAGCCAAGGAAGCGGCTATGGCTACACCTTC.

The CDR3 reads CSVGESGANVLTF. The CDR3 region has the DNA TGCAGCGTTGGGGAGTCTGGGGCCAACGTCCTGACTTTC. The chain uses TRBV29-1 and TRBJ2-6; D might be TRBD2 (5 bases). The CDR3 length is 13 residues. CDR1 and CDR2 (germline): SQVTM, ANQGSEA. Between the trimmed V and J ends, which lost 4 bases and 1 base, there was a span of 5 bases.

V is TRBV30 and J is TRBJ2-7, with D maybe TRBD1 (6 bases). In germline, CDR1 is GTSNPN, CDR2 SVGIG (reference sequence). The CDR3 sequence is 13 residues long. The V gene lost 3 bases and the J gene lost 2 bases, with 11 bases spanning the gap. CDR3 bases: TGTGCCTGGAGGCAGGGGTGGGCCTACGAGCAGTACTTC. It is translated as CAWRQGWAYEQYF.

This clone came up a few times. CDR3 in amino acids: CASSTPGKETQYF. CDR3 nucleotides: TGTGCCAGCAGCACACCGGGGAAAGAGACCCAGTACTTC. This chain uses TRBV7-9 with TRBJ2-5; D is perhaps TRBD2 (5 bases). The CDR3 is 13 residues long. Per the germline V gene, CDR1 is SEHNR and CDR2 is FQNEAQ (reference sequence). The V and J ends lost 5 bases and 3 bases respectively, with 10 bases between them. The whole variable domain, filled in from reference TRBV7-9 and TRBJ2-5, reads DTGVSQNPRHKITKRGQNVTFRCDPISEHNRLYWYRQTLGQGPEFLTYFQNEAQLEKSRLLSDRFSAERPKGSFSTLEIQRTEQGDSAMYLCASSTPGKETQYFGPGTRLLVL.

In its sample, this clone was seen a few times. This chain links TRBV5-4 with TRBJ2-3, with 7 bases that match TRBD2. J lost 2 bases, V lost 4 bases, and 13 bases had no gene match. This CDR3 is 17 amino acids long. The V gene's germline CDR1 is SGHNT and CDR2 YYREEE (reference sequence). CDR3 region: CASSRYTGLEPTDTQYF. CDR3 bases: TGTGCCAGCAGCCGCTACACTGGACTAGAGCCCACAGATACGCAGTATTTT.

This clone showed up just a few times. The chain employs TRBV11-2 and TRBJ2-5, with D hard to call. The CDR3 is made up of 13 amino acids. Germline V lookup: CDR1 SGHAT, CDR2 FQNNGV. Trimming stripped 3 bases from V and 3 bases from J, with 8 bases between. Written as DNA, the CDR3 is TGTGCCAGCAGCTTTACTACTAAAGAGACCCAGTACTTC. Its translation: CASSFTTKETQYF.

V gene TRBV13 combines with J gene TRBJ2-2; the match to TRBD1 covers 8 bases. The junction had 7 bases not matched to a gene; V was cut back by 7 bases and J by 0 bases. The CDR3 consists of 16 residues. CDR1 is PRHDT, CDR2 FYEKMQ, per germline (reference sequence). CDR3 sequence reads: CASTHKTGANTGELFF. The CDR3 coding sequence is TGTGCCAGCACCCACAAGACAGGGGCGAACACCGGGGAGCTGTTTTTT.

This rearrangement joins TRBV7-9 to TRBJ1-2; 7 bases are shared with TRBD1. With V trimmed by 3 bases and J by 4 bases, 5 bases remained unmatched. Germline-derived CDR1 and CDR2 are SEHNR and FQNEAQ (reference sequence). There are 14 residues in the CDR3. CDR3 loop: CASSFRQGAYGYTF. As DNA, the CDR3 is TGTGCCAGCAGCTTTCGACAGGGAGCCTATGGCTACACCTTC.

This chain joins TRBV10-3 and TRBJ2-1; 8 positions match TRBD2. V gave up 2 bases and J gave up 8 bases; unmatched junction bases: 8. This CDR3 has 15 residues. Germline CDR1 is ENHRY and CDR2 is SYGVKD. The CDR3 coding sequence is TGTGCCATCAGTGAGCCCAGCGGGAGTACGGATGAGCAGTTCTTC. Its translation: CAISEPSGSTDEQFF.

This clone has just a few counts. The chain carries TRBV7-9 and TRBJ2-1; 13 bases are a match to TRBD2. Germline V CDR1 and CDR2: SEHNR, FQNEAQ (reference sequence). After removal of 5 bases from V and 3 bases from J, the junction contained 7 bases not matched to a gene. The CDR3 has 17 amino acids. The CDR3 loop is CASSPRTSGSVYNEQFF. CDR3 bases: TGTGCCAGCAGCCCCCGGACTAGCGGGAGTGTCTACAATGAGCAGTTCTTC. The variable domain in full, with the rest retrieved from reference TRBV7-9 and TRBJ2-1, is DTGVSQNPRHKITKRGQNVTFRCDPISEHNRLYWYRQTLGQGPEFLTYFQNEAQLEKSRLLSDRFSAERPKGSFSTLEIQRTEQGDSAMYLCASSPRTSGSVYNEQFFGPGTRLTVL.

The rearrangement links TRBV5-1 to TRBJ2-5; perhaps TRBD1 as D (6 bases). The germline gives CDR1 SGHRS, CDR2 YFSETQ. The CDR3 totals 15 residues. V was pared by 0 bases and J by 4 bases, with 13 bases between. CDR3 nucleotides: TGCGCCAGCAGCTTGGCCTTGGGGGACATAGAGACCCAGTACTTC. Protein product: CASSLALGDIETQYF.

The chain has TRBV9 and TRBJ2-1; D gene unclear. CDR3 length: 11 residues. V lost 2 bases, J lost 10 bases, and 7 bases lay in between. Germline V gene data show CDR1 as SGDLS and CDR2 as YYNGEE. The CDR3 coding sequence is TGTGCCAGCAGCGTTCGAGAGGAGCAGTTCTTC. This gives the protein CASSVREEQFF.

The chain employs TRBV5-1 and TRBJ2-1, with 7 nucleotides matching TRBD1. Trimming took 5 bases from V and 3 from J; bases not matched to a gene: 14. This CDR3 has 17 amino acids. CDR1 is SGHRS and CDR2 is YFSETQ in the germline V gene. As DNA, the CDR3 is TGCGCCAGCAGAGAGGGACAGACTACCAGAATCTACAATGAGCAGTTCTTC. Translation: CASREGQTTRIYNEQFF.

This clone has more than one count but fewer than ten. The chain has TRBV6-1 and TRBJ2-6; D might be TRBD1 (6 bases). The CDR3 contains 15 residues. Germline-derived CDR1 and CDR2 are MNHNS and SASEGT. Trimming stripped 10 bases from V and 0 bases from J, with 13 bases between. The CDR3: CATWEQGSGANVLTF. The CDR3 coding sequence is TGTGCCACCTGGGAACAGGGCTCTGGGGCCAACGTCCTGACTTTC.